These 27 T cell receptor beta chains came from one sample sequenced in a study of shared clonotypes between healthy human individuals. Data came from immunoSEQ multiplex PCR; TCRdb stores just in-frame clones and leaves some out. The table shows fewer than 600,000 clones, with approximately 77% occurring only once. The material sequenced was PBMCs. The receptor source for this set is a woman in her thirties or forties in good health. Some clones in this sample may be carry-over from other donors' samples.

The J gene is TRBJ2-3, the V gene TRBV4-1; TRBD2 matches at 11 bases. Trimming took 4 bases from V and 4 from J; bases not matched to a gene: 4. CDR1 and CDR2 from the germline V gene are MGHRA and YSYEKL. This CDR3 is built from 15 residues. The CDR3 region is CASSPLAGGPDTQYF. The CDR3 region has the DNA TGCGCCAGCAGCCCTTTAGCGGGAGGGCCAGATACGCAGTATTTT.

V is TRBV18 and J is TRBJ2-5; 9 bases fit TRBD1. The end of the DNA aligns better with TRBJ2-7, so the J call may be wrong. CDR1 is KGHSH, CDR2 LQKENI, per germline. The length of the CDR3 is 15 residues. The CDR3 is CASSPSRDRVYEQYF. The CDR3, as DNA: TGTGCCAGCTCACCATCCCGGGACAGGGTCTACGAGCAGTACTTC.

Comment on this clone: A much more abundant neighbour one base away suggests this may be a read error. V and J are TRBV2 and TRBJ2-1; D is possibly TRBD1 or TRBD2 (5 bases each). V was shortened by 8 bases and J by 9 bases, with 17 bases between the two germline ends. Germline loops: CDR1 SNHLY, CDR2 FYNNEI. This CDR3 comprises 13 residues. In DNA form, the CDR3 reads TGTGCCAGCGGTAAAAGCCGGGGCAGTGAGCAGTTCTTC. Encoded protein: CASGKSRGSEQFF.

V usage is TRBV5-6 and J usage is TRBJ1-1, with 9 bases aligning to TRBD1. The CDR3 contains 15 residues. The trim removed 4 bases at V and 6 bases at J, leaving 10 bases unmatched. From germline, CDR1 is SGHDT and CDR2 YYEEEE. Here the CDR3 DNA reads TGTGCCAGCAGCGGGGGGACAGGGAAGGGCTCTGAAGCTTTCTTT. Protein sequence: CASSGGTGKGSEAFF.

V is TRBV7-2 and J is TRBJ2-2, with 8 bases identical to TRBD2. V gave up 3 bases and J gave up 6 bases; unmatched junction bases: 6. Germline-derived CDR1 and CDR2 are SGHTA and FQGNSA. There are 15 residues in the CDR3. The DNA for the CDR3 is TGTGCCAGCAGCTTTTCGAGCGGGAGTGCCGGGGAGCTGTTTTTT. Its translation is CASSFSSGSAGELFF.

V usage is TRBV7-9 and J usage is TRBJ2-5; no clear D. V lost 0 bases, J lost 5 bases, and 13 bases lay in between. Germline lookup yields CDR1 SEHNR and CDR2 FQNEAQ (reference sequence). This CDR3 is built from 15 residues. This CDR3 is CASSLALGIRETQYF. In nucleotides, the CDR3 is TGTGCCAGCAGCTTAGCGTTGGGGATTAGGGAGACCCAGTACTTC.

The CDR3 DNA reads as TGTGCCATCAGTCCCCCTCGGAGGCTAGCGGACCGATCCTACGAGCAGTACTTC. Its protein is CAISPPRRLADRSYEQYF. The genes are TRBV10-3 and TRBJ2-7; 7 bases are a match to TRBD2. This CDR3 is 18 amino acids long. Unmatched junction bases numbered 17, after V lost 5 bases and J lost 1 base. The germline CDR1 and CDR2 sequences are ENHRY and SYGVKD.

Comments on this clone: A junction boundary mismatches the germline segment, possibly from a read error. CDR3 protein: CAWSHMGASSGRIIF. CDR3 bases: TGTGCCTGGAGCCACATGGGGGCCTCTAGCGGGAGAATAATCTTC. The chain links TRBV30 to TRBJ2-1; 10 bases align to TRBD2. In germline, CDR1 is GTSNPN, CDR2 SVGIG (reference sequence). The CDR3 contains 15 residues.

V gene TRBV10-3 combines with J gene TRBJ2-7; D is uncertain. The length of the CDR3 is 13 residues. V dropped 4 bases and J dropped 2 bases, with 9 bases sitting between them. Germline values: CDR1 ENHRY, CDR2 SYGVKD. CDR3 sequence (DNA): TGTGCCATCAGTGCCGGGCTCCCCTACGAGCAGTACTTC. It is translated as CAISAGLPYEQYF.

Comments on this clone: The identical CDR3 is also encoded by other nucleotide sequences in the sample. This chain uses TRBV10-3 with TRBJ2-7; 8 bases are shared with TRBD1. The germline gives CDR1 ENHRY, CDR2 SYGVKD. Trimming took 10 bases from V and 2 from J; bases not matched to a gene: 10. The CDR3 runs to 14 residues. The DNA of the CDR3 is TGTGCCACCCGCCCCCAGGGGGCCACCTACGAGCAGTACTTC. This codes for CATRPQGATYEQYF.

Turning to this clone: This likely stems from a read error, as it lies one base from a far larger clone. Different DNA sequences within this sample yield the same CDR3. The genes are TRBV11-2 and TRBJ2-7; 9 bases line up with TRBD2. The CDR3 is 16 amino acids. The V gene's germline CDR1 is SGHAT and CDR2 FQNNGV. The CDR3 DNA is TGTGCTAGCAGCTCCAGTTTGCGGGAGGGCCCTAGTGGGCAGTACTTC. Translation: CASSSSLREGPSGQYF.

The CDR3 is CASSEVRRTNTGELFF. CDR3 nucleotide sequence: TGTGCCAGCAGTGAGGTTCGGCGTACGAACACCGGGGAGCTGTTTTTT. This chain joins TRBV2 and TRBJ2-2; D is uncertain. This CDR3 region has 16 residues. CDR1 SNHLY and CDR2 FYNNEI come from the germline V gene. V lost 3 bases and J 0 bases, leaving 11 bases between the germline ends.

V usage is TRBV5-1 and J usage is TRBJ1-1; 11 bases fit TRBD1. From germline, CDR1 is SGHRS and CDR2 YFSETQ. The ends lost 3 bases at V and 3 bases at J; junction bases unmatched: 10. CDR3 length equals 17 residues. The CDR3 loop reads CASSSRDRGVSDTEAFF. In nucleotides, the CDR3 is TGCGCCAGCAGCTCCCGGGACAGGGGGGTTAGTGACACTGAAGCTTTCTTT.

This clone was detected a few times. Written as DNA, the CDR3 is TGTGCCAGCAGTACCGGACAGTCCTCTGGGGCCAACGTCCTGACTTTC. This sequence encodes CASSTGQSSGANVLTF. V gene TRBV6-4 combines with J gene TRBJ2-6; TRBD1 might be the D (6 bases). The CDR3 has 16 amino acids. The V and J ends lost 5 bases and 0 bases respectively, with 11 bases between them. The V gene's germline CDR1 is MRHNA and CDR2 SNTAGT.

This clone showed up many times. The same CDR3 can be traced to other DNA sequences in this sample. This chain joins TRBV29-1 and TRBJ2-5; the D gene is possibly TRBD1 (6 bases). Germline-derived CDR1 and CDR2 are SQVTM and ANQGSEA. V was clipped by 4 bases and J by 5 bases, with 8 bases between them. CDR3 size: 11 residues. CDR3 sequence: CSVGGGETQYF. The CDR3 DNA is TGCAGCGTTGGAGGGGGTGAGACCCAGTACTTC.

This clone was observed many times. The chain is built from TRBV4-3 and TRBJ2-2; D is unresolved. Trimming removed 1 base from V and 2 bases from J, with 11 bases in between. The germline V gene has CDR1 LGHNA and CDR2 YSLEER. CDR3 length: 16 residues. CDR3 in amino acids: CASSQGWLGNTGELFF. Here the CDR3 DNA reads TGCGCCAGCAGCCAAGGGTGGTTAGGAAACACCGGGGAGCTGTTTTTT.

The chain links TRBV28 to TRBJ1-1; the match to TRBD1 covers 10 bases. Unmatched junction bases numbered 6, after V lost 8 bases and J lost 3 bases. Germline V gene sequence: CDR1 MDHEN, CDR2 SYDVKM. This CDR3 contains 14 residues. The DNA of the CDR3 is TGTGCCAGCGCCTCCGGGACAGGGGACACTGAAGCTTTCTTT. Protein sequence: CASASGTGDTEAFF. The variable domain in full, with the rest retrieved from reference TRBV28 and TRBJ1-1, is DVKVTQSSRYLVKRTGEKVFLECVQDMDHENMFWYRQDPGLGLRLIYFSYDVKMKEKGDIPEGYSVSREKKERFSLILESASTNQTSMYLCASASGTGDTEAFFGQGTRLTVV.

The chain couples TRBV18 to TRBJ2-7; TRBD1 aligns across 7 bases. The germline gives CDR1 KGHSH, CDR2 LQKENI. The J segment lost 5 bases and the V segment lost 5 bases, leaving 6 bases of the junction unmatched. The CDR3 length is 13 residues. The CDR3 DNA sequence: TGTGCCAGCTCATACGAACAGGGGCACGAGCAGTACTTC. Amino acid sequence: CASSYEQGHEQYF. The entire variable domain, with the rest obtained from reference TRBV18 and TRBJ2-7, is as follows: NAGVMQNPRHLVRRRGQEARLRCSPMKGHSHVYWYRQLPEEGLKFMVYLQKENIIDESGMPKERFSAEFPKEGPSILRIQQVVRGDSAAYFCASSYEQGHEQYFGPGTRLTVT.

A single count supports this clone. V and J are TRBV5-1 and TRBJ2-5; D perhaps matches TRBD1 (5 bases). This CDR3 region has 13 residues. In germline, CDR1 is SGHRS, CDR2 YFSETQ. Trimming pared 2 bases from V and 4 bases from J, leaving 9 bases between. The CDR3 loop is CASSFDSRETQYF. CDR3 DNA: TGCGCCAGCAGCTTTGACAGTCGAGAGACCCAGTACTTC.

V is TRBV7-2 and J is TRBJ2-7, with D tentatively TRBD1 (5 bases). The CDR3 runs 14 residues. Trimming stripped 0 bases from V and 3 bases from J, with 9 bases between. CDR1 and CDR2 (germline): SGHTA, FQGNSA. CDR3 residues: CASSLAGARYEQYF. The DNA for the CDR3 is TGTGCCAGCAGCTTAGCAGGGGCGCGCTACGAGCAGTACTTC.

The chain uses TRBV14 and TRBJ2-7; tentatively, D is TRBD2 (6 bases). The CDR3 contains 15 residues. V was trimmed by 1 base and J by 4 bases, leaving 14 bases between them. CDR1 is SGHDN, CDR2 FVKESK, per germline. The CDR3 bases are TGTGCCAGCAGCCAAGGAGGCGGGGCCACTTACGAGCAGTACTTC. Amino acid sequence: CASSQGGGATYEQYF.

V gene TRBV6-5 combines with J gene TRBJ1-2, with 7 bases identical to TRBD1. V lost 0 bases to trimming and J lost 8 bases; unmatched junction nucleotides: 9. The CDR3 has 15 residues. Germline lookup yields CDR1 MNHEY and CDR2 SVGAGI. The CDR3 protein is CASSYSGRTGEGYTF. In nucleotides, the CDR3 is TGTGCCAGCAGTTACTCGGGTCGTACAGGGGAGGGCTACACCTTC.

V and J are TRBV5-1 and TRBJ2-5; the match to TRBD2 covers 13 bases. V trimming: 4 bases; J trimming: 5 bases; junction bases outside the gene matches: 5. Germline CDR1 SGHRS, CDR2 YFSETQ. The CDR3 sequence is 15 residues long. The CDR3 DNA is TGCGCCAGCAGCCCTGGACTAGCGGGAGTTGAGACCCAGTACTTC. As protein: CASSPGLAGVETQYF.

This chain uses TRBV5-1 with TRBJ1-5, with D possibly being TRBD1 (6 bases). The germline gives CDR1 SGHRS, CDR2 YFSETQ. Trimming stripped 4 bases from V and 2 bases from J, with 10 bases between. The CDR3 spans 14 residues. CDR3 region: CASSREGGNQPQHF. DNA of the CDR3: TGCGCCAGCAGCCGTGAGGGGGGCAATCAGCCCCAGCATTTT. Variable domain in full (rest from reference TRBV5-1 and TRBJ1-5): KAGVTQTPRYLIKTRGQQVTLSCSPISGHRSVSWYQQTPGQGLQFLFEYFSETQRNKGNFPGRFSGRQFSNSRSEMNVSTLELGDSALYLCASSREGGNQPQHFGDGTRLSIL.

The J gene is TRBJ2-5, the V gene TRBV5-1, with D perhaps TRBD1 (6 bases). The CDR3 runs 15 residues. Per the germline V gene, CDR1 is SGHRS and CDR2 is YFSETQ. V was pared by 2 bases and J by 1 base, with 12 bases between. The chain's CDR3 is CASSFYGTPQETQYF. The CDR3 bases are TGCGCCAGCAGCTTTTACGGGACACCCCAAGAGACCCAGTACTTC.

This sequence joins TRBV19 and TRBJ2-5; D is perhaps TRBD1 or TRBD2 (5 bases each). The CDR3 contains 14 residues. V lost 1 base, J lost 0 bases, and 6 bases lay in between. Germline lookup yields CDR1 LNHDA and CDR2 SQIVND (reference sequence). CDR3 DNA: TGTGCCAGTAGTATAGGGGGGTACCAAGAGACCCAGTACTTC. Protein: CASSIGGYQETQYF.

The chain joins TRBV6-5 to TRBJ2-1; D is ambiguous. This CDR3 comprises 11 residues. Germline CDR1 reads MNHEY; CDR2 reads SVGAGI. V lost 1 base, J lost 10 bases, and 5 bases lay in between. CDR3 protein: CASSYLGEQFF. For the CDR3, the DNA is TGTGCCAGCAGTTACTTGGGCGAGCAGTTCTTC.